Below are 28 T cell receptor beta chains sequenced from a single sample in a study of Graves' ophthalmopathy and Graves' hyperthyroidism. Beta-chain TCR CDR3 regions were amplified from RNA transcripts. An initial RT-PCR round employing HTBI primers preceded a second-round multiplex PCR. MiXCR was run by TCRdb on the multiplex PCR reads, yielding one entry per CDR3 protein. Of almost 400,000 distinct CDR3 sequences in the sample, about 17% were seen once. Sample: peripheral blood. The receptor source for this set is a young woman with Graves' ophthalmopathy.

This clonotype was seen ten or more times. The chain couples TRBV10-3 to TRBJ2-5; TRBD1 aligns across 8 bases. The CDR3 extends over 15 amino acids. The V segment lost 4 bases and the J segment 3 bases; nucleotides outside the gene matches: 7. Germline V lookup: CDR1 ENHRY, CDR2 SYGVKD. This CDR3 reads CAISGGTGKEETQYF. In nucleotides, the CDR3 is TGTGCCATCAGTGGTGGGACAGGTAAAGAAGAGACCCAGTACTTC.

This clonotype was seen repeatedly, ten times or more. V is TRBV6-2 or TRBV6-3 and J is TRBJ2-7; 12 bases map to TRBD2. The germline V gene has CDR1 MNHEY and CDR2 SVGEGT. Germline trimming cut 6 bases from V and 2 bases from J; bases unmatched to any gene: 17. CDR3 length: 19 residues. The chain's CDR3 is CASSPLAGGPESTTYEQYF. CDR3 in DNA: TGTGCCAGCAGCCCCCTAGCGGGAGGGCCGGAGAGCACGACCTACGAGCAGTACTTC.

In this sample, this clonotype turned up many times. The chain employs TRBV12-3 or TRBV12-4 and TRBJ1-5; TRBD1 is a possible D gene (6 bases). Trimming shortened V by 6 bases and J by 0 bases, and 9 bases separated the two germline ends. The CDR3 runs 14 residues. The CDR3 DNA is TGTGCCAGCAGGCCGACAGGTAGCAATCAGCCCCAGCATTTT. Its protein is CASRPTGSNQPQHF.

The chain combines TRBV18 with TRBJ2-2; D is unclear. The CDR3 loop spans 12 amino acids. The V and J ends lost 2 bases and 7 bases respectively, with 5 bases between them. Germline V lookup: CDR1 KGHSH, CDR2 LQKENI. The CDR3 sequence is CASSPVVGELFF. DNA of the CDR3: TGTGCCAGCTCACCAGTTGTCGGGGAGCTGTTTTTT.

This clonotype was recorded many times. The J gene is TRBJ2-7, the V gene TRBV10-3; 7 bases align to TRBD1. The CDR3 totals 14 residues. Germline lookup yields CDR1 ENHRY and CDR2 SYGVKD. The trim removed 11 bases at V and 1 base at J, leaving 11 bases unmatched. DNA of the CDR3: TGTGCCGGCCGAGACCGGGACAGTTCCTACGAGCAGTACTTC. It yields the protein CAGRDRDSSYEQYF.

This clonotype has a count of ten or more. This chain links TRBV7-8 with TRBJ1-6, with a possible D match to TRBD1 (6 bases). V shed 1 base and J shed 9 bases, with 13 bases lying between them. This CDR3 spans 15 amino acids. Germline CDR1 reads SGHVS; CDR2 reads FQNEAQ. The CDR3 region has the DNA TGTGCCAGCAGCTTAGACAGGGCGAGAAGTTCACCCCTCCACTTT. Protein sequence: CASSLDRARSSPLHF. Looking up the rest from reference TRBV7-8 and TRBJ1-6 gives the full variable domain: GAGVSQSPRYKVAKRGQDVALRCDPISGHVSLFWYQQALGQGPEFLTYFQNEAQLDKSGLPSDRFFAERPEGSVSTLKIQRTQQEDSAVYLCASSLDRARSSPLHFGNGTRLTVT.

This clonotype occurred many times. V and J are TRBV18 and TRBJ2-2; D gene ambiguous. The CDR3 extends over 16 amino acids. V was trimmed by 2 bases and J by 1 base, leaving 11 bases between them. CDR1 is KGHSH and CDR2 is LQKENI in the germline V gene. CDR3 coding DNA: TGTGCCAGCTCACCAGACCAACTTGGGAACACCGGGGAGCTGTTTTTT. Protein sequence: CASSPDQLGNTGELFF.

This clonotype has ten or more counts. The chain couples TRBV2 to TRBJ1-5; TRBD1 might be the D (6 bases). V lost 7 bases and J lost 6, with 13 bases in between. The CDR3 has 13 amino acids. From germline, CDR1 is SNHLY and CDR2 FYNNEI. CDR3 region: CASTRQAVQPQHF. As DNA, the CDR3 is TGTGCCAGCACAAGACAGGCGGTTCAGCCCCAGCATTTT.

At least ten counts were recorded for this clonotype. The gene calls are TRBV6-1 and TRBJ2-7; 10 bases line up with TRBD1. The ends lost 6 bases at V and 4 bases at J; junction bases unmatched: 9. Germline CDR1 MNHNS, CDR2 SASEGT. CDR3 length equals 15 residues. The CDR3 region has the DNA TGTGCCAGCAGCCCCCTGGGGACAGGGGTTTACGAGCAGTACTTC. Translated, it gives CASSPLGTGVYEQYF.

Ten or more counts support this clonotype. The V call is TRBV6-2 or TRBV6-3, the J call TRBJ2-5; tentative D call: TRBD2 (6 bases). CDR1 is MNHEY and CDR2 is SVGEGT in the germline V gene. This CDR3 has 14 amino acids. Trimming left V 6 bases short and J 3 bases short, with 14 bases between. As DNA, the CDR3 is TGTGCCAGCAGCAACGGACTAACGAAAGAGACCCAGTACTTC. Translating gives CASSNGLTKETQYF.

Only a few counts were recorded for this clonotype. The V gene is TRBV3-1, the J gene TRBJ2-5; the match to TRBD2 covers 10 bases. Germline loops: CDR1 LGHDT, CDR2 YNNKEL (reference sequence). The ends lost 4 bases at V and 1 base at J; junction bases unmatched: 18. CDR3 length equals 20 residues. CDR3 sequence reads: CASSLTLSTSGAAGQETQYF. The CDR3 DNA reads as TGTGCCAGCAGCCTTACCCTGAGTACTAGCGGGGCGGCAGGCCAAGAGACCCAGTACTTC.

The gene calls are TRBV28 and TRBJ2-5, with 10 bases aligning to TRBD1. Per the germline V gene, CDR1 is MDHEN and CDR2 is SYDVKM. The CDR3 is made up of 14 amino acids. V lost 6 bases to trimming and J lost 3 bases; unmatched junction nucleotides: 4. CDR3 sequence: CASSADRGKETQYF. CDR3 bases: TGTGCCAGCAGCGCGGACAGGGGGAAAGAGACCCAGTACTTC.

This clonotype has at least ten counts. The V and J genes are TRBV27 and TRBJ1-5; 7 nucleotides agree with TRBD1. V was pared by 7 bases and J by 5 bases, with 8 bases of the junction left unmatched. The CDR3 has 14 amino acids. Germline assignment: CDR1 MNHEY and CDR2 SMNVEV (reference sequence). The CDR3 region is CASTPTGTDQPQHF. The CDR3 DNA follows: TGTGCCAGCACCCCGACAGGGACGGATCAGCCCCAGCATTTT.

In its sample, this clonotype was seen many times. The J gene is TRBJ1-5, the V gene TRBV20-1; a possible D gene is TRBD1 (6 bases). CDR1 and CDR2 (germline): DFQATT, SNEGSKA (reference sequence). V was clipped by 0 bases and J by 3 bases, with 24 bases between them. The CDR3 has 19 residues. The CDR3 region is CSARDSGGRAISYNQPQHF. DNA of the CDR3: TGCAGTGCTAGAGATTCGGGGGGCAGGGCGATCAGTTACAATCAGCCCCAGCATTTT.

This clonotype was detected ten times or more. CDR3 sequence reads: CASSPLGVAGGSYNEQFF. The CDR3 bases are TGTGCCAGCTCACCCCTCGGGGTAGCGGGGGGGAGTTACAATGAGCAGTTCTTC. This chain joins TRBV18 and TRBJ2-1, with 11 nucleotides matching TRBD2. The CDR3 has 18 residues. After removal of 3 bases from V and 4 bases from J, the junction contained 11 bases not matched to a gene. CDR1 and CDR2 from the germline V gene are KGHSH and LQKENI.

The chain links TRBV10-2 to TRBJ2-7; 7 bases align to TRBD1. The junction had 14 bases not matched to a gene; V was cut back by 10 bases and J by 2 bases. CDR1 is WSHSY, CDR2 SAAADI, per germline. The CDR3 extends over 15 amino acids. The CDR3 sequence: CATGQATHRPYEQYF. CDR3 nucleotides: TGCGCCACCGGACAGGCGACACACCGGCCCTACGAGCAGTACTTC.

The V gene is TRBV28, the J gene TRBJ1-5; tentative D call: TRBD1 (5 bases). The CDR3 consists of 15 residues. Trimming removed 4 bases from V and 4 bases from J, with 14 bases in between. Looked up from germline, CDR1 is MDHEN and CDR2 is SYDVKM. CDR3 region: CASSSVQGSNQPQHF. CDR3 DNA: TGTGCCAGCAGTTCTGTCCAGGGCTCGAATCAGCCCCAGCATTTT.

This clonotype was counted many times. The chain is built from TRBV7-2 and TRBJ2-5; D is unclear. Per the germline V gene, CDR1 is SGHTA and CDR2 is FQGNSA. This CDR3 is 12 amino acids long. Trimming cost V 6 bases and J 1 base, with 6 bases left between them. The CDR3 spells CASSRTQETQYF. The CDR3, as DNA: TGTGCCAGCAGTCGGACCCAAGAGACCCAGTACTTC.

V gene TRBV30 combines with J gene TRBJ1-1; 8 bases agree with TRBD1. Trimming at V came to 1 base and at J to 6 bases, leaving 7 bases not matched to a gene. Germline V gene sequence: CDR1 GTSNPN, CDR2 SVGIG (reference sequence). The CDR3 is made up of 14 amino acids. The CDR3 loop is CAWSDETGGSEAFF. In DNA, the CDR3 is TGTGCCTGGAGTGATGAAACAGGGGGATCTGAAGCTTTCTTT.

This clonotype showed up many times. With a much larger clone just one base away, this may be a read error. The chain uses TRBV28 and TRBJ1-1; no definite D call. V lost 4 bases and J lost 2, with 8 bases in between. CDR1 MDHEN and CDR2 SYDVKM come from the germline V gene. The CDR3 runs to 13 residues. CDR3 bases: TGTGCCAGCAGTTCGAAACCCAACACTGAAGCTTTCTTT. Translated: CASSSKPNTEAFF.

This clonotype was picked up many times. The genes are TRBV10-3 and TRBJ2-5; 9 nucleotides line up with TRBD1. CDR1 is ENHRY, CDR2 SYGVKD, per germline. CDR3 length: 15 amino acids. Trimming took 5 bases from V and 0 from J; bases not matched to a gene: 4. For the CDR3, the DNA is TGTGCCATCAGTCCCGGGACAGGGTACCAAGAGACCCAGTACTTC. Protein product: CAISPGTGYQETQYF.

This clonotype was observed at least ten times. The V call is TRBV20-1, the J call TRBJ2-5; 10 bases map to TRBD2. In germline, CDR1 is DFQATT, CDR2 SNEGSKA (reference sequence). The CDR3 contains 16 residues. The ends lost 1 base at V and 1 base at J; junction bases unmatched: 6. DNA of the CDR3: TGCAGTGCTAGAGCTACTAGCGGGGACCTCCAAGAGACCCAGTACTTC. Its translation: CSARATSGDLQETQYF.

A few counts support this clonotype. This chain joins TRBV20-1 and TRBJ2-5; maybe TRBD2 (6 bases). Germline values: CDR1 DFQATT, CDR2 SNEGSKA (reference sequence). This CDR3 is 11 amino acids long. Trimming stripped 5 bases from V and 5 bases from J, with 9 bases between. The DNA for the CDR3 is TGCAGTGCTTCGGGAGTGGAGACCCAGTACTTC. Protein sequence: CSASGVETQYF.

This clonotype was seen repeatedly, ten times or more. V and J are TRBV6-1 and TRBJ2-2; no definite D call. The CDR3 has 14 amino acids. Trimming pared 8 bases from V and 3 bases from J, leaving 13 bases between. Germline values: CDR1 MNHNS, CDR2 SASEGT. In DNA, the CDR3 is TGTGCCAGCTCCCGCGATTTCTACACCGGGGAGCTGTTTTTT. Translating gives CASSRDFYTGELFF.

This clonotype came up many times. The chain uses TRBV19 and TRBJ1-1; a weak D match, TRBD1 (6 bases). Germline V gene lookup returns CDR1 LNHDA and CDR2 SQIVND (reference sequence). The CDR3 consists of 14 residues. V lost 6 bases, J lost 2 bases, and 13 bases lay in between. Here the CDR3 DNA reads TGTGCCAGTAGCTTTGGACAGTTCAACACTGAAGCTTTCTTT. Encoded protein: CASSFGQFNTEAFF.

The sample holds many counts of this clonotype. The chain joins TRBV12-3 or TRBV12-4 to TRBJ2-2; D is possibly TRBD2 (6 bases). CDR3 length equals 16 residues. Trimming shortened V by 7 bases and J by 0 bases, and 15 bases separated the two germline ends. DNA for the CDR3: TGTGCCAGCATACCAACGGGACTCCCGAACACCGGGGAGCTGTTTTTT. Encoded protein: CASIPTGLPNTGELFF.

This clonotype was counted many times. The chain couples TRBV25-1 to TRBJ2-5; 8 nucleotides agree with TRBD2. Germline V gene sequence: CDR1 MGHDK, CDR2 SYGVNS. CDR3 size: 14 residues. V was clipped by 5 bases and J by 5 bases; unmatched bases: 7. The DNA for the CDR3 is TGTGCCAGCAGTCAAAGCGGGGGAGGGGAGACCCAGTACTTC. This sequence encodes CASSQSGGGETQYF.

The chain is built from TRBV30 and TRBJ1-5; weak D call: TRBD1 (6 bases). CDR1 and CDR2 (germline): GTSNPN, SVGIG (reference sequence). Trimming took 3 bases from V and 5 from J, leaving 14 bases between them. This CDR3 is built from 14 residues. In DNA, the CDR3 is TGTGCCTGGAGAGGCCAGGGGTTGGATCAGCCCCAGCATTTT. It yields the protein CAWRGQGLDQPQHF.